The 17 T cell receptor beta chains below all came from one sample that was sequenced in a study of technical replicates of blood from several donors. Here immunoSEQ multiplex PCR was the method, and the copy in TCRdb shows in-frame clones only, minus some. The sample yields 65,000 to 80,000 clones, 95% to 99% seen once. The specimen was T cells isolated from PBMCs. The receptors stem from a human donor in good health.

The rearrangement links TRBV15 to TRBJ1-3; a possible D gene is TRBD1 (6 bases). With 5 bases removed from V and 7 bases from J, the gap between germline ends came to 9 bases. Germline V CDR1 and CDR2: LNHNV, YYDKDF (reference sequence). The length of the CDR3 is 12 residues. The CDR3 nucleotides read TGTGCCACCAGCCAGGACAGCAACACCATATATTTT. This sequence encodes CATSQDSNTIYF.

The chain joins TRBV6-5 to TRBJ1-1; weak D call: TRBD1 (5 bases). Germline V gene sequence: CDR1 MNHEY, CDR2 SVGAGI. This CDR3 has 14 residues. V gave up 6 bases and J gave up 0 bases, with 11 bases separating them. The CDR3 loop reads CASSRQIMNTEAFF. The CDR3 DNA follows: TGTGCCAGCAGCAGACAGATCATGAACACTGAAGCTTTCTTT.

In nucleotides, the CDR3 is TGTGCCAGCAGCTTTAGGACTAGCGGTACCTACGAGCAGTACTTC. It encodes CASSFRTSGTYEQYF. The chain uses TRBV11-2 and TRBJ2-7; 10 bases map to TRBD2. This CDR3 comprises 15 residues. Germline CDR1 reads SGHAT; CDR2 reads FQNNGV. The V segment lost 3 bases and the J segment 2 bases; nucleotides outside the gene matches: 4.

This rearrangement joins TRBV7-2 to TRBJ2-1, with TRBD2 identical over 10 bases. The CDR3 spans 15 residues. The V and J ends lost 9 bases and 2 bases, in that order; junction bases with no gene match: 7. Germline CDR1 is SGHTA and CDR2 is FQGNSA. The CDR3 protein is CASSGSGRAYNEQFF. The DNA of the CDR3 is TGTGCCAGTTCGGGGAGCGGGAGGGCCTACAATGAGCAGTTCTTC.

Of note for this clone: An end of the junction does not agree with germline; a read error may underlie this. This sequence joins TRBV7-7 and TRBJ2-1; 9 bases match TRBD2. Germline loops: CDR1 SSHAT, CDR2 FNYEAQ (reference sequence). The CDR3 covers 12 residues. This CDR3 is CASSMTSGEQFF. DNA for the CDR3: TGTGCTAGCAGCATGACTAGCGGTGAGCAGTTCTTC. Based on the CDR3 plus reference TRBV7-7 and TRBJ2-1, the full variable domain is GAGVSQSPRYKVTKRGQDVTLRCDPISSHATLYWYQQALGQGPEFLTYFNYEAQPDKSGLPSDRFSAERPEGSISTLTIQRTEQRDSAMYRCASSMTSGEQFFGPGTRLTVL.

The rearrangement links TRBV11-2 to TRBJ2-5; TRBD1 aligns across 8 bases. Germline CDR1 and CDR2: SGHAT and FQNNGV. The CDR3 totals 15 residues. After removal of 0 bases from V and 4 bases from J, the junction contained 4 bases not matched to a gene. CDR3 sequence (DNA): TGTGCCAGCAGCTTAGAACCAGGGGGCGGAGAGACCCAGTACTTC. Amino acids: CASSLEPGGGETQYF.

This sequence joins TRBV6-1 and TRBJ2-1; 8 bases map to TRBD1. This CDR3 has 16 residues. The germline gives CDR1 MNHNS, CDR2 SASEGT. The V segment lost 4 bases and the J segment 4 bases; nucleotides outside the gene matches: 9. In DNA, the CDR3 is TGTGCCAGCAGTGCGAGGAGGGACAGGTCATACAATGAGCAGTTCTTC. It translates to CASSARRDRSYNEQFF.

The J gene is TRBJ1-2, the V gene TRBV18; the D is unclear. The CDR3 covers 12 residues. Per germline, CDR1 KGHSH and CDR2 LQKENI. Trimming stripped 2 bases from V and 7 bases from J, with 8 bases between. CDR3 sequence: CASSPADSGYTF. The CDR3 region has the DNA TGTGCCAGCTCACCAGCCGACTCTGGCTACACCTTC. Filled out from reference TRBV18 and TRBJ1-2, the complete variable domain reads NAGVMQNPRHLVRRRGQEARLRCSPMKGHSHVYWYRQLPEEGLKFMVYLQKENIIDESGMPKERFSAEFPKEGPSILRIQQVVRGDSAAYFCASSPADSGYTFGSGTRLTVV.

This chain connects TRBV28 to TRBJ2-1, with D tentatively TRBD2 (6 bases). The CDR3 sequence is 13 residues long. The V end lost 4 bases, the J end lost 8 bases, and 12 bases lay between the germline ends. The germline gives CDR1 MDHEN, CDR2 SYDVKM. CDR3 sequence (DNA): TGTGCCAGCAGTTCCTTAGCGGCCTATGAGCAGTTCTTC. Its protein is CASSSLAAYEQFF.

This rearrangement joins TRBV10-2 to TRBJ2-1, with D unresolved. Germline values: CDR1 WSHSY, CDR2 SAAADI. Trimming cost V 2 bases and J 7 bases, with 3 bases left between them. The CDR3 runs to 11 residues. CDR3 sequence (DNA): TGCGCCAGCAGTGAGCTAAATGAGCAGTTCTTC. Translating gives CASSELNEQFF.

The chain carries TRBV27 and TRBJ2-1, with TRBD2 identical over 9 bases. Trimming took 5 bases from V and 2 from J; bases not matched to a gene: 4. CDR3 length: 15 amino acids. CDR1 MNHEY and CDR2 SMNVEV come from the germline V gene (reference sequence). CDR3 bases: TGTGCCAGCAGTCCACAGCGGGAGGCCTACAATGAGCAGTTCTTC. Its protein product is CASSPQREAYNEQFF.

The chain couples TRBV28 to TRBJ2-3; 8 nucleotides line up with TRBD1. V was clipped by 4 bases and J by 5 bases; unmatched bases: 11. Germline values: CDR1 MDHEN, CDR2 SYDVKM. The CDR3 covers 16 residues. As DNA, the CDR3 is TGTGCCAGCAGTTACGGACAGGGTGTAGGGGGAGATACGCAGTATTTT. It translates to CASSYGQGVGGDTQYF.

The gene calls are TRBV7-8 and TRBJ2-5; TRBD2 matches 8 bases. CDR1 and CDR2 from the germline V gene are SGHVS and FQNEAQ. V was pared by 2 bases and J by 5 bases, with 4 bases of the junction left unmatched. The CDR3 consists of 14 residues. The CDR3 DNA sequence: TGTGCCAGCAGCTTAATCGGGAGGGCGGAGACCCAGTACTTC. It encodes CASSLIGRAETQYF.

The rearrangement joins TRBV12-5 to TRBJ1-2, with D maybe TRBD1 (6 bases). Germline V lookup: CDR1 LGHNT, CDR2 FRNRAP. The V end lost 5 bases, the J end lost 3 bases, and 19 bases lay between the germline ends. CDR3 size: 16 residues. The CDR3 coding sequence is TGTGCTAGTGGTCCGGACAGACCCCCCGAGGACTATGGCTACACCTTC. The encoded protein is CASGPDRPPEDYGYTF. Full variable domain (remainder filled in from reference TRBV12-5 and TRBJ1-2): DARVTQTPRHKVTEMGQEVTMRCQPILGHNTVFWYRQTMMQGLELLAYFRNRAPLDDSGMPKDRFSAEMPDATLATLKIQPSEPRDSAVYFCASGPDRPPEDYGYTFGSGTRLTVV.

This clone was observed once. This chain uses TRBV7-9 with TRBJ1-1; D is unresolved. The ends were cut back, 1 base at V and 4 bases at J, with 10 bases in the middle. Germline V lookup: CDR1 SEHNR, CDR2 FQNEAQ (reference sequence). The CDR3 is 14 amino acids. CDR3: CASSLEGGITEAFF. CDR3 nucleotide sequence: TGTGCCAGCAGCTTAGAGGGAGGGATCACTGAAGCTTTCTTT.

The rearrangement uses TRBV11-2 and TRBJ2-7, with 7 nucleotides matching TRBD1. Germline CDR1 SGHAT, CDR2 FQNNGV. CDR3 size: 15 residues. V shed 5 bases and J 2 bases; nucleotides not matched to a gene: 9. For the CDR3, the DNA is TGTGCCAGCAGCCCCTTAGACAGGGATGCCTACGAGCAGTACTTC. It specifies CASSPLDRDAYEQYF. The whole variable domain, remainder taken from reference TRBV11-2 and TRBJ2-7, is EAGVAQSPRYKIIEKRQSVAFWCNPISGHATLYWYQQILGQGPKLLIQFQNNGVVDDSQLPKDRFSAERLKGVDSTLKIQPAKLEDSAVYLCASSPLDRDAYEQYFGPGTRLTVT.

The chain links TRBV23-1 to TRBJ2-7; 9 nucleotides align to TRBD2. TRBV23-1 is treated as an ORF (open reading frame) with a function not yet certain. CDR3 length: 18 residues. Trimming took 0 bases from V and 0 from J; bases not matched to a gene: 9. DNA of the CDR3: TGCGCCAGCAGTCAATCAGGGACTAGCCTGAAGAGCTCCTACGAGCAGTACTTC. Translating it yields CASSQSGTSLKSSYEQYF.